The sequence of this TCR beta chain was determined in a study of T-cell memory formation after mild COVID-19. Study-level background: TCR clustering was largely donor specific. The study, taken as a whole, reports: Clones contracting day 15 to 85 were balanced CD4/CD8; later expanders leaned CD4+. In second-wave clones peaking day 37, SARS-CoV-2 specificity remained unconfirmed.

Many counts were recorded for this clonotype. What it binds is not known. The CDR3 is made up of 13 amino acids. Trimming stripped 5 bases from V and 12 bases from J, with 18 bases between. Germline V lookup: CDR1 SGHRS, CDR2 YFSETQ. TCRdb called the 5' RACE reads again in MiXCR, with one record for every CDR3 protein. The sample lists approximately 210,000 distinct CDR3 sequences; roughly a tenth were seen once. The sequencing input was PBMCs or a T cell subset sorted from them (not recorded which). This sequence joins TRBV5-1 and TRBJ2-1; tentative D call: TRBD2 (5 bases). The receptor was isolated from a man between 18 and 35 years old who had mild COVID-19 (a few samples of this study predate the infection). Cell type and time point are not known. The CDR3 region has the DNA TGCGCCAGCAGGCCGGACGCGCCCGGGGTGCAGTTCTTC. Translation gives CASRPDAPGVQFF. Based on the CDR3 plus reference TRBV5-1 and TRBJ2-1, the full variable domain is KAGVTQTPRYLIKTRGQQVTLSCSPISGHRSVSWYQQTPGQGLQFLFEYFSETQRNKGNFPGRFSGRQFSNSRSEMNVSTLELGDSALYLCASRPDAPGVQFFGPGTRLTVL.